The present TCR beta chain was sequenced within a study of CD8+CD57+ T cells in acquired aplastic anemia. As for the study in general: Across the sorted CD4+ and CD8+ cells, DNA amounts averaged about 3 ug. The study obtained 9 million to 11 million reads on average for CD4+ cells from healthy donors. Study-level points and caveats: For CD8+ Simpson's diversity, patients and controls showed no significant difference. The study identified twenty-nine CD8+ CDR3 sequences shared by patients and controls.

Profiles of TCR beta VDJ and CDR3 were generated from a genomic DNA template. MiXCR was run by TCRdb on the reads, yielding one entry per CDR3 protein. Altogether 350,000 to 450,000 distinct CDR3 sequences are present, about two thirds being singletons, with the ten largest covering 4%. Comment on this clonotype: Its matching antigen is unknown. An end of the junction differs from the germline gene, which may be a read error.

Sequenced input: sorted CD4+, CD8+, or CD8+CD57+ T cells (not recorded which) from PBMCs. The receptor was derived from a human donor in good health, serving as a control.

The CDR3 nucleotides are TGTGCCAGCAGTGGCCTGGCTAGCGACCAAGAGACCCAGTGCTTC. Translating it yields CASSGLASDQETQCF. The rearrangement uses TRBV2 and TRBJ2-5, with D tentatively TRBD2 (6 bases). This CDR3 comprises 15 residues. Looked up from germline, CDR1 is SNHLY and CDR2 is FYNNEI. The full variable domain, in which reference TRBV2 and TRBJ2-5 provide the parts outside the CDR3, is EPEVTQTPSHQVTQMGQEVILRCVPISNHLYFYWYRQILGQKVEFLVSFYNNEISEKSEIFDDQFSVERPDGSNFTLKIRSTKLEDSAMYFCASSGLASDQETQCFGPGTRLLVL.